This T cell receptor (beta chain) was documented in a study of T cell repertoires in cytomegalovirus infection (dated by TCRdb to 2018 to 2020). For the study in its entirety: The peptide stimulations were aimed at well-studied HLA-B-restricted epitopes as well as recently identified HLA-C-restricted CMV epitopes, whose presentation resists viral immunomodulation. Donor HLA type was relevant to the analysis, because carriage of CMV infection together with the matching HLA type was indicated by public TCR beta signatures. Overall study results and their limits: In both this cohort and an independent cohort of some 350 donors, the cumulative frequency of public TCR beta family members distinguished carriers of CMV infection plus the relevant HLA type. In the ex vivo response, HLA-C-restricted CMV-specific TCR beta clonotypes were dominant, and in two of eight donors the single most frequent clonotype came from this HLA-C-restricted group.

A word on this clonotype: Its antigen target is currently unknown. Per-base qualities were not stored, and no clone one base away is much larger.

The treatment or condition label here, explained by the study, means: in vitro stimulation with specific CMV peptide epitopes to enrich CMV-specific T cells. Instrument used: Illumina HiSeq 1500. In-frame beta chains were kept once TCRdb had trimmed the public reads at Q25 with fastp and called clones with MiXCR. Under each unique CDR3 protein, matching rows form one entry showing the most common genes and DNA. For this sample there are some 800,000 distinct CDR3 sequences; around 29% appear just once. Clones ranked in the top ten supply about an eighth of the sample. The source material was cultured CD8+ T cells from PBMCs, sampled from culture after CMV antigen stimulation. The TCR sequence derives from a human donor in good health (CMV status not recorded). Some clones in this sample may be carry-over from other donors' samples.

The DNA reads as follows: TGTGCCAGCAGCCATCCGCCGGGGGCGCCGACGGCTAACTATGGCTACACCTTC. This gives the protein CASSHPPGAPTANYGYTF. The receptor chain draws on TRBV6-2 or TRBV6-3 and TRBJ1-2; 6 matching bases give a weak D call of TRBD1. V was cut back by 6 bases and J by 0 bases, leaving a gap of 23 bases between them. In the germline V gene, CDR1 corresponds to MNHEY and CDR2 to SVGEGT. From its cysteine to its phenylalanine, the CDR3 spans 18 amino acids. The DNA shown is the 54-base CDR3, in frame from base 1.